Below, one TCR beta chain is given with its context. Its target is not known. The CDR3 runs to 13 residues. Germline V gene data show CDR1 as SGHAT and CDR2 as FQNNGV. Deletions cut 3 bases from V and 3 bases from J, with 5 bases between. This record belongs to a study of cytomegalovirus exposure and HLA in healthy donors. Both 60 Vbeta primers and 13 Jbeta primers went into the PCR. Some clones are missing from TCRdb's copy, which holds only in-frame ones; the method was immunoSEQ multiplex PCR. The sample has about 130,000 clones, approximately 90% seen once; the top ten hold 5.2%. General study points: In a later analysis, HLA-C alleles had the fewest associated TCRs, DRB1 alleles the most.

The receptor's source is a woman aged 30 to 39 in good health and CMV-seronegative. This sequence joins TRBV11-2 and TRBJ2-2, with D hard to call. Sequencing was done on a sample of PBMCs. The CDR3, as DNA: TGTGCCAGCAGCTTTCAGGACACCGGGGAGCTGTTTTTT. Its protein is CASSFQDTGELFF.